This section outlines one TCR beta chain sequence together with its context. Its antigen is unidentified. With a J-beta primer mix and a sample-barcoded 5' primer, a second PCR ran 7 to 11 cycles. Researchers report that a template-switch adaptor with 12 random nucleotides tagged each cDNA molecule. MiXCR, applied by TCRdb to the 5' RACE reads, yields one record per CDR3 protein. The data contain about 800,000 distinct CDR3 sequences, 46% of them singletons. The data belong to a study of blood T cells in healthy people across ages. Study-level results: The diversity estimates, figures obtained from one million T cells, were considered underestimates. Nothing was known about donor CMV status, and this possibly confounded expanded clonotype changes.

The TCR sequence derives from a man older than 75 in good health. The sequenced sample consisted of blood.

The CDR3 spells CSARDFLRGGYTF. CDR3 coding DNA: TGCAGTGCTAGAGATTTTTTACGTGGAGGCTACACCTTC. The rearrangement uses TRBV20-1 and TRBJ1-2; D unresolved. The germline V gene has CDR1 DFQATT and CDR2 SNEGSKA (reference sequence). The CDR3 is made up of 13 amino acids. Trimming took 0 bases from V and 8 from J, leaving 13 bases between them.